The T cell receptor beta chain under discussion was sequenced for a study of blood T cells in healthy people across ages. Caucasian individuals from Russia who were healthy and aged about 6 to 95 acted as donors. This clonotype was detected a few times. Antigen: not known. Together with a sample-barcoded 5' primer, a J-beta primer mix was included in a second PCR lasting roughly 6 to 12 cycles. TCRdb re-derived calls from the 5' RACE reads in MiXCR, one entry per CDR3 protein. The table has some 880,000 distinct CDR3 sequences, 35% to 40% seen once. Trimming removed 1 base at V and 4 bases at J, with 7 bases between. The CDR3 covers 13 residues. Study-level points and caveats: Naive T cell percentage and TCR beta diversity correlated strongly. Older age coincided with a roughly linear decline in TCR beta diversity per million T cells. Donor CMV status, an unknown factor, possibly confounded changes in expanded clonotypes.

Sequences were obtained from blood. This sequence originates from a man aged 18 to 29 in good health. The chain uses TRBV12-3 or TRBV12-4 and TRBJ1-1; no clear D gene. CDR3 loop: CASSLGGFTEAFF. The CDR3 nucleotides read TGTGCCAGCAGTTTAGGAGGATTCACTGAAGCTTTCTTT.